The present T cell receptor (beta chain) was sequenced within a study of T-cell reconstitution after alpha-beta-depleted transplantation in children. Regarding the study as a whole: As was reported, about two months after transplant, alpha-beta T cells came from several hundred expanded graft clones. Some patients owed their high day-60 TCRbeta diversity to surviving recipient T cells and thymic progenitors. T-cell counts and diversity were attributed mostly to newly produced T cells one year after transplant.

Many counts were recorded for this clonotype. Its matching antigen is unknown. Preparation of the TCRbeta library used unique molecular identifiers. In TCRdb, the PCR reads were re-called with MiXCR into one record per CDR3 protein. Found here are 700,000 or so distinct CDR3 sequences, around 13% of them singletons; the top ten hold 0.79%. With V trimmed by 8 bases and J by 7 bases, 11 bases remained unmatched. The germline gives CDR1 MDHEN, CDR2 SYDVKM. The CDR3 has 14 residues. This TCR was sampled from a girl under 10 years old with congenital amegakaryocytic thrombocytopenia, due to receive a stem cell transplant. This material consisted of PBMCs, taken before TCRalphabeta/CD19-depleted stem cell transplant. The rearrangement links TRBV28 to TRBJ2-5; 9 bases are shared with TRBD2. The CDR3 DNA follows: TGTGCCAGCCGTTACTTAGCGGGAGATGGGACCCAGTACTTC. The encoded protein is CASRYLAGDGTQYF.